This T cell receptor (beta chain) was obtained from a study of identical twins. Via MiXCR, TCRdb re-called the 5' RACE reads, giving one row per CDR3 protein. In the table there are some 760,000 distinct CDR3 sequences, 15% to 20% of which are singletons. This clonotype was counted a few times. These data also formed part of another study, on T cells expressing NK-cell markers.

Sequencing was performed on PBMCs. This TCR came from a woman aged 18-29 years in good health.

The CDR3 protein is CASNLVGETQYF. The CDR3 DNA follows: TGTGCCAGCAACCTTGTTGGGGAGACCCAGTACTTC. The rearrangement uses TRBV12-3 or TRBV12-4 and TRBJ2-5; no firm D call. CDR3 size: 12 residues. The V end lost 7 bases, the J end lost 5 bases, and 11 bases lay between the germline ends.